One TCR beta chain is described in this entry. This clonotype was seen at least ten times. Its recognized antigen is unknown. No base quality values were provided; no much bigger clone lies one nucleotide off. The sample originates from a study of T cells in Graves' hyperthyroidism and ophthalmopathy (dated by TCRdb to between 2019 and 2020). With regard to the full study: Peripheral blood was sampled at the time of initial diagnosis, prior to any treatment. To identify TCR V-J signatures that set the groups apart, the researchers used a discovery cohort of 100 patients, made up of around 40 with Graves' ophthalmopathy and about 55 with stable Graves' hyperthyroidism. Following sampling, methimazole starting at 30 mg daily was given to hyperthyroidism patients, and high-dose intravenous methylprednisolone was given to ophthalmopathy patients. Whether ophthalmopathy could be predicted prospectively was tested in an independent validation cohort made up of 18 to 20 hyperthyroidism patients plus 17 patients who later progressed to ophthalmopathy. The 75 to 100 discovery patients were randomly split 7:3 into training and test sets. Thyroid tissue and blood T-cell repertoires from about six Graves' hyperthyroidism patients were also compared in the study. The paper reports TCR Vbeta CDR3 sequencing of 140 or so peripheral blood samples: under 45 ophthalmopathy, roughly 80 hyperthyroidism and about 17 progressor patients.

Amplification of TCR beta CDR3 regions was carried out from RNA transcripts. The first round of RT-PCR for the TCR CDR3 was performed with the HTBI primer set and the Qiagen OneStep RT-PCR kit. Libraries were constructed in a second round of multiplex PCR, after which size selection and purification were carried out. Paired-end sequencing of the libraries was performed with 100 bp reads on an Illumina HiSeq2000. In the paper's pipeline: SOAPnuke was used to process the raw data, throwing out any read that contained adapters or uncalled bases, had a mean Phred below 15, or lacked an exact constant-primer or identifier match. High-quality paired reads were merged with COPE v1.2.5, and unique nucleotide sequences were defined as clonotypes. MiTCR v1.1 was used to align clonotypes to the IMGT TRBV, TRBD and TRBJ reference segments. The analysis was restricted to V-J combinations with a frequency above 0.0001, which together covered over 99% of the repertoires. The TCS score was defined as F50 (clonal expansion) divided by E x V (chaos), with BLOSUM62-based TCRdist calculated between CDR3 peptides within each V-J. Welch's t-statistics and random forest reduced 500 to 550 V-J features to 10 to 15, which were used in a naive Bayes classifier (R e1071). TCRdb itself trimmed the public reads at Q25 with fastp, ran MiXCR and retained productive beta chains. Duplicate CDR3 protein sequences are folded into a single record with the most common DNA and genes. The V and J calls follow TCRdb's processing rather than the paper's. A total of a few hundred thousand distinct CDR3 sequences appear in this sample, about 18% of them only once. Around 3.6% of the sample is in the top ten clones.

Counted from cysteine to phenylalanine, this CDR3 has 15 amino acids. Only the CDR3 DNA is retained, 45 bases long and in frame from the first base. The germline V gene yields SGHRS for CDR1 and YFSETQ for CDR2. The junction carries 14 bases between V and J, which are trimmed by 0 bases and 5 bases respectively. The paper as a whole reports these results and caveats: Sample size was not statistically predetermined, and blinding of investigators to group allocation was not performed. Most expanded thyroid clonotypes (frequency above 0.001) were also detected in blood, suggesting blood repertoires may reflect thyroid immune responses. In validation, progression to ophthalmopathy was predicted by the model with 55% to 71% sensitivity and 72.22% specificity, a median of around 6.5 months before onset. A model built on a 13 V-J signature distinguished ophthalmopathy from stable hyperthyroidism, reaching around 88% sensitivity and 81.08% specificity in cross-validation and 80%/75% in testing.

Stable Graves' hyperthyroidism was defined as the absence of progression to ophthalmopathy over 18 months of follow-up. The hyperthyroidism patients were between 18 and 65 years old and newly diagnosed, with a disease duration of less than 2 months. Any patient with an uncontrolled infection, another autoimmune disease, pregnancy or lactation was excluded. Diagnoses were established on the basis of clinical symptoms, serum thyroxine and TRAb, thyroid ultrasound, and orbital computed tomography. PBMCs were separated from under 12 ml of fresh peripheral blood using Ficoll-Paque density gradient centrifugation. Total RNA was extracted using Trizol reagent, and RNA quality was assessed on an Agilent 2100 Bioanalyzer.

The chain is assembled from TRBV5-1 and TRBJ2-5; the D gene cannot be resolved reliably. This TCR came from a woman aged 18 to 35 with Graves' hyperthyroidism. The sequenced material came from blood. This receptor carries the CDR3 CASSLGKRALETQYF. The DNA is as follows: TGCGCCAGCAGCTTGGGAAAACGGGCGTTGGAGACCCAGTACTTC.